Each of the 30 T cell receptor beta chains below was sequenced from the same sample in a study of T cell responses to AZD1222 COVID-19 vaccine. Data came from immunoSEQ multiplex PCR; TCRdb stores just in-frame clones and leaves some out. The sample lists about 86,000 clones, around nine tenths occurring once. The starting material was peripheral blood, obtained 28 days after the second AZD1222 dose. The receptors here all came from an adult who received the AZD1222 COVID-19 vaccine.

The chain couples TRBV27 to TRBJ1-6; 7 nucleotides agree with TRBD1. The CDR3 contains 15 residues. J lost 9 bases, V lost 5 bases, and 10 bases had no gene match. Germline V CDR1 and CDR2: MNHEY, SMNVEV (reference sequence). The CDR3 DNA sequence: TGTGCCAGCAGTCCCGGACAGGAGTGGGGTTCACCCCTCCACTTT. Translating gives CASSPGQEWGSPLHF.

This sequence joins TRBV7-3 and TRBJ2-1; no clear D gene. V lost 1 base to trimming and J lost 7 bases, with 8 bases between them. There are 13 residues in the CDR3. Germline values: CDR1 SGHTA, CDR2 FQGTGA. The DNA of the CDR3 is TGTGCCAGCAGCTTAAGTTCGACGAATGAGCAGTTCTTC. Its translation is CASSLSSTNEQFF.

The CDR3 coding sequence is TGTGCCAGTAGAATTACTAGTTTCTCCTACAATGAGCAGTTCTTC. This codes for CASRITSFSYNEQFF. The J gene is TRBJ2-1, the V gene TRBV19; D might be TRBD2 (5 bases). Germline V lookup: CDR1 LNHDA, CDR2 SQIVND (reference sequence). The CDR3 contains 15 residues. Between the trimmed V and J ends, which lost 6 bases and 0 bases, there was a span of 12 bases.

The chain has TRBV6-5 and TRBJ2-3, with 10 bases aligning to TRBD2. V trimming: 6 bases; J trimming: 2 bases; junction bases outside the gene matches: 5. Germline V lookup: CDR1 MNHEY, CDR2 SVGAGI. This CDR3 region has 15 residues. CDR3 coding DNA: TGTGCCAGCAGCGTAACTAGCGGGGCCACAGATACGCAGTATTTT. Protein: CASSVTSGATDTQYF.

The CDR3 DNA reads as TGTGCCAGCTCACCTGGGACAGTCTCTGGAAACACCATATATTTT. It yields the protein CASSPGTVSGNTIYF. This sequence joins TRBV18 and TRBJ1-3; 7 nucleotides match TRBD1. The V segment lost 3 bases and the J segment 0 bases; nucleotides outside the gene matches: 2. The CDR3 extends over 15 amino acids. CDR1 is KGHSH and CDR2 is LQKENI in the germline V gene.

V is TRBV27 and J is TRBJ2-7; maybe TRBD1 (6 bases). The CDR3 has 13 residues. The germline CDR1 and CDR2 sequences are MNHEY and SMNVEV (reference sequence). V lost 3 bases, J lost 6 bases, and 12 bases lay in between. CDR3 residues: CASSFGTSFEQYF. DNA for the CDR3: TGTGCCAGCAGTTTCGGGACATCATTCGAGCAGTACTTC.

The CDR3 bases are TGTGCCAGCACCCCACACATGAACACTGAAGCTTTCTTT. Translation: CASTPHMNTEAFF. The chain combines TRBV25-1 with TRBJ1-1; D remains ambiguous. The CDR3 extends over 13 amino acids. Per the germline V gene, CDR1 is MGHDK and CDR2 is SYGVNS. V was pared by 7 bases and J by 0 bases, with 9 bases between.

The chain joins TRBV30 to TRBJ1-1; the D is unclear. V was clipped by 0 bases and J by 3 bases, with 8 bases between them. This CDR3 spans 13 amino acids. Germline V gene sequence: CDR1 GTSNPN, CDR2 SVGIG (reference sequence). The CDR3 sequence: CAWSVPGYTEAFF. The CDR3 DNA reads TGTGCCTGGAGTGTACCGGGGTACACTGAAGCTTTCTTT.

The V call is TRBV10-2, the J call TRBJ2-1; 8 bases fit TRBD1. CDR1 WSHSY and CDR2 SAAADI come from the germline V gene. The CDR3 is 17 residues long. Trimming took 0 bases from V and 1 from J; bases not matched to a gene: 5. CDR3 amino acids: CASSESRGQASYNEQFF. The CDR3, as DNA: TGCGCCAGCAGTGAGTCAAGGGGACAGGCATCCTACAATGAGCAGTTCTTC.

The rearrangement uses TRBV2 and TRBJ2-1; possible D gene TRBD1, 5 bases. The CDR3 has 11 amino acids. The germline V and J ends were trimmed by 8 bases and 4 bases, with 6 bases remaining between them. Per germline, CDR1 SNHLY and CDR2 FYNNEI. The CDR3 spells CASGAYNEQFF. For the CDR3, the DNA is TGTGCCAGCGGGGCTTACAATGAGCAGTTCTTC.

The chain uses TRBV14 and TRBJ2-1; 13 bases map to TRBD2. This CDR3 is 16 amino acids long. Germline assignment: CDR1 SGHDN and CDR2 FVKESK. The junction had 7 bases not matched to a gene; V was cut back by 2 bases and J by 9 bases. The CDR3 here is CASSQLTSGRRGEQFF. In DNA form, the CDR3 reads TGTGCCAGCAGCCAATTGACTAGCGGGAGGCGGGGTGAGCAGTTCTTC.

The V gene is TRBV7-2, the J gene TRBJ2-3, with 10 bases aligning to TRBD2. Germline loops: CDR1 SGHTA, CDR2 FQGNSA. The ends lost 6 bases at V and 0 bases at J; junction bases unmatched: 3. The CDR3 runs 15 residues. CDR3 amino acids: CASSRTSGSTDTQYF. The CDR3 DNA reads as TGTGCCAGCAGTCGGACTAGCGGTAGCACAGATACGCAGTATTTT. The full variable domain, its missing parts supplied by reference TRBV7-2 and TRBJ2-3, is GAGVSQSPSNKVTEKGKDVELRCDPISGHTALYWYRQSLGQGLEFLIYFQGNSAPDKSGLPSDRFSAERTGGSVSTLTIQRTQQEDSAVYLCASSRTSGSTDTQYFGPGTRLTVL.

To note about this clone: The junction departs from germline at one end; a sequencing error may be responsible. This chain joins TRBV7-2 and TRBJ1-2; D unclear. Germline CDR1 and CDR2: SGHTA and FQGNSA. The CDR3 length is 14 residues. DNA for the CDR3: TGTGCCAGCAGCTTAGGGACTCTAAACTATGGCTATACCTTC. It specifies CASSLGTLNYGYTF.

The V call is TRBV30, the J call TRBJ1-2, with D unclear. Trimming pared 0 bases from V and 5 bases from J, leaving 7 bases between. Germline values: CDR1 GTSNPN, CDR2 SVGIG (reference sequence). This CDR3 region has 12 residues. In DNA, the CDR3 is TGTGCCTGGAGTGTTCGCGGGTATGGCTACACCTTC. Protein sequence: CAWSVRGYGYTF.

This chain uses TRBV11-2 with TRBJ2-6; no definite D call. There are 14 residues in the CDR3. Looked up from germline, CDR1 is SGHAT and CDR2 is FQNNGV. V lost 0 bases and J 2 bases, leaving 2 bases between the germline ends. The CDR3 protein is CASSLEAGANVLTF. The CDR3 DNA is TGTGCCAGCAGCTTAGAGGCTGGGGCCAACGTCCTGACTTTC.

This chain joins TRBV5-1 and TRBJ2-1; D remains unclear. Germline-derived CDR1 and CDR2 are SGHRS and YFSETQ. Trimming took 4 bases from V and 9 from J, leaving 11 bases between them. The CDR3 covers 12 residues. The CDR3, as DNA: TGCGCCAGCAGCAGTCCGGGCGGTGAGCAGTTCTTC. This encodes CASSSPGGEQFF.

V is TRBV4-2 and J is TRBJ2-1; 10 bases agree with TRBD2. The CDR3 covers 17 residues. Per germline, CDR1 LGHNA and CDR2 YNFKEQ. V was pared by 1 base and J by 6 bases, with 9 bases of the junction left unmatched. The CDR3: CASSQVGVAGGSNEQFF. The CDR3 DNA sequence: TGTGCCAGCAGCCAAGTAGGAGTAGCGGGAGGATCCAATGAGCAGTTCTTC.

The chain recombines TRBV5-4 with TRBJ2-7; tentatively, D is TRBD1 or TRBD2 (5 bases each). The V gene's germline CDR1 is SGHNT and CDR2 YYREEE (reference sequence). Trimming pared 3 bases from V and 5 bases from J, leaving 18 bases between. The CDR3 contains 15 residues. CDR3 in DNA: TGTGCCAGCAGCTCCATCGTCCTTGGGACCCACGAGCAGTACTTC. Translation gives CASSSIVLGTHEQYF.

The chain links TRBV4-3 to TRBJ2-7; D is possibly TRBD1 (6 bases). Germline V gene lookup returns CDR1 LGHNA and CDR2 YSLEER. V was clipped by 1 base and J by 2 bases, with 15 bases between them. The CDR3 contains 16 residues. The CDR3 nucleotides read TGCGCCAGCAGCCAAGGCAGGGGTGGTGGGGCCTACGAGCAGTACTTC. Translating gives CASSQGRGGGAYEQYF.

For this clone: The same CDR3 is also encoded by other DNA sequences in this sample. The chain employs TRBV18 and TRBJ1-1, with a possible D match to TRBD1 (6 bases). This CDR3 contains 13 residues. The V end was cut by 3 bases, the J end by 2 bases, with 7 bases between. Looked up from germline, CDR1 is KGHSH and CDR2 is LQKENI. CDR3 in amino acids: CASSPGQNTEAFF. CDR3 DNA: TGTGCCAGCTCACCGGGACAAAACACTGAAGCTTTCTTT.

The V call is TRBV7-2, the J call TRBJ2-2, with TRBD2 identical over 11 bases. Unmatched junction bases numbered 0, after V lost 6 bases and J lost 6 bases. Looked up from germline, CDR1 is SGHTA and CDR2 is FQGNSA. The CDR3 is 13 amino acids. The chain's CDR3 is CASRLAGAGELFF. CDR3 nucleotides: TGTGCCAGCAGACTAGCGGGAGCCGGGGAGCTGTTTTTT.

This sequence joins TRBV5-1 and TRBJ2-7; TRBD2 matches at 9 bases. This CDR3 has 16 amino acids. The V gene's germline CDR1 is SGHRS and CDR2 YFSETQ. The V gene end was trimmed by 0 bases and the J gene end by 2 bases; junction bases not matched to a gene: 6. Written as DNA, the CDR3 is TGCGCCAGCAGCTTGGCCGGGGCGGGAGGGACCTACGAGCAGTACTTC. It specifies CASSLAGAGGTYEQYF.

This chain joins TRBV7-2 and TRBJ2-7; 10 bases are shared with TRBD2. Germline V gene sequence: CDR1 SGHTA, CDR2 FQGNSA. The CDR3 consists of 16 residues. The J segment lost 4 bases and the V segment lost 5 bases, leaving 11 bases of the junction unmatched. The CDR3 sequence: CASSPSRLAGAYEQYF. As DNA, the CDR3 is TGTGCCAGCAGCCCAAGTCGGCTAGCGGGAGCGTACGAGCAGTACTTC.

This clone was seen only a few times. V usage is TRBV6-5 and J usage is TRBJ2-5, with 10 positions matching TRBD1. CDR1 MNHEY and CDR2 SVGAGI come from the germline V gene. V lost 0 bases and J lost 4; bases outside the gene matches: 2. This CDR3 has 15 amino acids. CDR3 DNA: TGTGCCAGCAGTTACTCGACAGGGGGCGCAGAGACCCAGTACTTC. It translates to CASSYSTGGAETQYF.

V is TRBV7-2 and J is TRBJ2-7; a possible D gene is TRBD2 (5 bases). The CDR3 runs 15 residues. The germline V gene has CDR1 SGHTA and CDR2 FQGNSA. V shed 1 base and J shed 5 bases, with 15 bases lying between them. CDR3 sequence (DNA): TGTGCCAGCAGCTTAGTTGAGGGCATAGTCCACGAGCAGTACTTC. Amino acids: CASSLVEGIVHEQYF.

This chain's CDR3 is CASSLMFPYVQGPGTDTQYF. CDR3 nucleotides: TGTGCCAGCAGTTTGATGTTCCCCTACGTACAGGGTCCGGGCACAGATACGCAGTATTTT. The J gene is TRBJ2-3, the V gene TRBV28; D perhaps matches TRBD1 (6 bases). Germline V lookup: CDR1 MDHEN, CDR2 SYDVKM. The V gene lost 3 bases and the J gene lost 1 base, with 26 bases spanning the gap. The CDR3 totals 20 residues.

The chain carries TRBV6-6 and TRBJ1-1, with D uncertain. V was cut by 7 bases and J by 1 base, with 10 bases left in between. Germline V gives CDR1 MNHNY, CDR2 SVGAGI (reference sequence). The CDR3 loop spans 13 amino acids. This CDR3 is CASIVIPNTEAFF. CDR3 sequence (DNA): TGTGCCAGCATCGTGATCCCGAACACTGAAGCTTTCTTT.

In nucleotides, the CDR3 is TGTGCCAGCAGCCAAGGGAACCACCGGGCCAATGAAAAACTGTTTTTT. Translation: CASSQGNHRANEKLFF. The genes are TRBV4-2 and TRBJ1-4; D ambiguous. This CDR3 has 16 amino acids. Germline V gene lookup returns CDR1 LGHNA and CDR2 YNFKEQ. Trimming left V 1 base short and J 5 bases short, with 14 bases between.

The genes are TRBV29-1 and TRBJ2-1; TRBD1 agrees at 8 bases. Per the germline V gene, CDR1 is SQVTM and CDR2 is ANQGSEA. The CDR3 sequence is 15 residues long. V gave up 1 base and J gave up 7 bases; unmatched junction bases: 9. CDR3 amino acids: CSVEVITGGQNEQFF. The CDR3 DNA reads as TGCAGCGTTGAAGTCATCACAGGGGGACAGAATGAGCAGTTCTTC.

The genes are TRBV21-1 and TRBJ2-7; the listed D gene, TRBD2, was not tested against the DNA. TRBV21-1 is termed a pseudogene. The CDR3 contains 11 residues. CDR3 DNA: TGTGCCAGCAGCAAACCCCGCGAGCAGTACTTC. Its translation is CASSKPREQYF.